This TCR beta chain was recorded in a study of cytomegalovirus exposure and HLA in healthy donors. The study's findings and limits: DRB1 showed the most TCR associations and HLA-C the fewest in a later analysis, as rates varied by HLA locus.

Vbeta (60) and Jbeta (13) primers were used in the PCR. Sequencing was performed with immunoSEQ multiplex PCR; in TCRdb, only in-frame clones are kept and a portion is missing. In the table there are 79,000 or so clones, 65% to 85% of which are singletons. Germline V gene data show CDR1 as SNHLY and CDR2 as FYNNEI. This CDR3 is 14 amino acids long. V shed 8 bases, J shed 5 bases, and the junction held 8 bases outside the gene matches. As for this clone: Its antigen is not identified.

The chain couples TRBV2 to TRBJ2-3, with 9 bases identical to TRBD1. This TCR was recovered from a middle-aged woman in good health and CMV-seropositive. Sequenced: PBMCs. The CDR3 reads CASLLTGGLDTQYF. The CDR3 region has the DNA TGTGCCAGCCTACTTACAGGGGGCCTAGATACGCAGTATTTT. The full variable domain, its missing parts supplied by reference TRBV2 and TRBJ2-3, is EPEVTQTPSHQVTQMGQEVILRCVPISNHLYFYWYRQILGQKVEFLVSFYNNEISEKSEIFDDQFSVERPDGSNFTLKIRSTKLEDSAMYFCASLLTGGLDTQYFGPGTRLTVL.